This T cell receptor beta chain originates from a study of blood T cell repertoires in COVID-19. Turning to the study itself: The origin of the acute and convalescent COVID-19 samples was the United States, Italy and Spain. Nucleic acid was either cDNA or gDNA, and it came from T cells, B-cell-depleted T cells, or PBMCs.

Per the study methods: Amplification from reference gene primers served as the basis for estimated nucleated cell counts. The method was immunoSEQ multiplex PCR; TCRdb's version includes in-frame clones alone and lacks a portion of them. The D gene and trimming were derived from the DNA, and the V and J assignments and clone size from that table. The repertoire holds approximately 150,000 clones, with around nine tenths as singletons. Patients of the Seattle cohort, enrolled during active infection, were followed longitudinally. The CDR3 totals 16 residues. Germline trimming cut 2 bases from V and 5 bases from J; bases unmatched to any gene: 6. Germline CDR1 reads SGDLS; CDR2 reads YYNGEE.

The chain recombines TRBV9 with TRBJ2-2; TRBD2 aligns across 10 bases. The sequencing sample was made of peripheral blood. The receptor's source is a woman of 80 years or more with COVID-19, enrolled during active disease. The CDR3 reads CASSVLAGAGTGELFF. The CDR3 DNA reads as TGTGCCAGCAGCGTCCTAGCGGGAGCGGGGACCGGGGAGCTGTTTTTT. Complete variable domain (other parts from reference TRBV9 and TRBJ2-2): DSGVTQTPKHLITATGQRVTLRCSPRSGDLSVYWYQQSLDQGLQFLIQYYNGEERAKGNILERFSAQQFPDLHSELNLSSLELGDSALYFCASSVLAGAGTGELFFGEGSRLTVL.